This T cell receptor beta chain derives from a study of T cell responses to AZD1222 COVID-19 vaccine. Study in general: Both about-4-week and about-12-week second-dose recipients were combined.

Only one count was recorded for this clone. Antigen: not known. The CDR3 length is 14 residues. The ends were cut back, 7 bases at V and 1 base at J, with 13 bases in the middle. Germline values: CDR1 LNHDA, CDR2 SQIVND (reference sequence). Data came from immunoSEQ multiplex PCR; TCRdb stores just in-frame clones and leaves some out. The sample holds roughly 120,000 clones; under 95% are singletons and the top ten take roughly 5.4%. General study findings and limits: Reports indicate that nearly half of spike-specific TCRs are directed at unmutated variant regions. Two AZD1222 administrations were followed by greater Spike-specific TCR breadth and depth. The peak T cell response came first, and repertoires were sampled only after it.

The material sequenced was peripheral blood, taken on day 0 of AZD1222 vaccination. The chain uses TRBV19 and TRBJ1-1; D remains ambiguous. The sequence was obtained from an adult in good health. The CDR3 DNA reads TGTGCCAGTAAGAAGGCAGGCCAGAACACTGAAGCTTTCTTT. It encodes CASKKAGQNTEAFF.